This TCR beta chain was observed in a study of identical twins. A universal primer site came from template switching; cDNA carried unique molecular identifiers. TCRdb re-analysed the 5' RACE reads in MiXCR, keeping a single row per CDR3 protein. The table shows 420,000 or so distinct CDR3 sequences, with less than 20% occurring only once. Germline V gene lookup returns CDR1 DFQATT and CDR2 SNEGSKA (reference sequence). The CDR3 length is 13 residues. The ends were cut back, 3 bases at V and 0 bases at J, with 6 bases in the middle. Sequencing was carried out using naive T cells sorted from blood. This TCR was recovered from a man aged 50-60 years in good health. This sequence joins TRBV20-1 and TRBJ1-5; D is ambiguous. For the CDR3, the DNA is TGCAGTGCTAGGGGCAATAGCAATCAGCCCCAGCATTTT. This codes for CSARGNSNQPQHF.